This T cell receptor beta chain originates from a study of neurological immune-mediated disorders. The trim removed 7 bases at V and 3 bases at J, leaving 8 bases unmatched. Germline V lookup: CDR1 SGHAT, CDR2 FQNNGV. CDR3 length equals 14 residues. This clonotype was counted ten times or more. TCRdb reprocessed the 5' RACE reads via MiXCR and lists one record per CDR3 protein. This table holds 60,000 to 80,000 distinct CDR3 sequences, around 4.7% found once. The chain recombines TRBV11-2 with TRBJ2-5; 7 bases line up with TRBD2. The sample consisted of PBMCs. The sequence was collected from a woman aged 45-59 years with multiple sclerosis. CDR3 residues: CASNPGGTKETQYF. The CDR3 nucleotides are TGTGCCAGCAACCCCGGGGGGACTAAAGAGACCCAGTACTTC.